This is a list of T cell receptor beta chains from one sample in a study of identical twins. TCRdb itself ran the 5' RACE reads through MiXCR, one entry per CDR3 protein. The sample includes 550,000 to 700,000 distinct CDR3 sequences, approximately 21% of them seen just once. This sample also appeared in a second study, on T cells expressing NK-cell markers.

Sequencing was done on a sample of PBMCs. The receptors were gathered from a woman between 18 and 30 years old in good health. Both conserved end residues are part of each CDR3. D genes are given only for firm matches. Not every row has a clone size; where given, it reads once, few, many or a size class.

D,size,J,V,CDR3,DNA
TRBD2,few,TRBJ2-1,TRBV20-1,CSANSGDSYNEQFF,TGCAGTGCCAATAGCGGGGACTCCTACAATGAGCAGTTCTTC
TRBD2,NA,TRBJ2-3,TRBV11-2,CASSPPGGLRLGTDTQYF,TGTGCCAGCAGCCCCCCGGGAGGGCTCCGTTTGGGGACAGATACGCAGTATTTT
NA,NA,TRBJ1-2,TRBV12-3/TRBV12-4,CASSFQYRVYGYTF,TGTGCCAGCAGTTTCCAGTACAGGGTGTATGGCTACACCTTC
TRBD2,few,TRBJ2-3,TRBV5-1,CASSLYGPGRASDTQYF,TGCGCCAGCAGCTTATACGGCCCCGGGAGGGCCTCGGATACGCAGTATTTT
NA,NA,TRBJ2-1,TRBV24-1,CATSDSGIGHEQFF,TGTGCCACCAGTGACTCAGGGATCGGCCATGAGCAGTTCTTC
TRBD2,NA,TRBJ2-1,TRBV11-2,CASANGGLVGVNEQFF,TGTGCCAGCGCCAACGGGGGACTAGTGGGTGTGAATGAGCAGTTCTTC
NA,NA,TRBJ2-7,TRBV20-1,CSASIASYEQYF,TGCAGTGCTAGTATTGCGTCCTACGAGCAGTACTTC
NA,NA,TRBJ2-7,TRBV14,CASSQVQEQYF,TGTGCCAGCAGCCAAGTTCAAGAGCAGTACTTC
TRBD2,few,TRBJ2-7,TRBV20-1,CSASGAPGGHYEQYF,TGCAGTGCTAGTGGCGCACCGGGAGGGCACTACGAGCAGTACTTC
NA,many,TRBJ1-5,TRBV12-3/TRBV12-4,CASTLGSAENQPQHF,TGTGCCAGCACCTTGGGGTCAGCAGAGAATCAGCCCCAGCATTTT
NA,many,TRBJ2-1,TRBV5-1,CASSPEVLGSYNEQFF,TGCGCCAGCAGCCCGGAGGTTCTAGGCTCCTACAATGAGCAGTTCTTC
NA,many,TRBJ1-2,TRBV12-3/TRBV12-4,CASSHPQGGNYGYTF,TGTGCCAGCAGTCACCCACAGGGAGGAAACTATGGCTACACCTTC
NA,NA,TRBJ2-1,TRBV15,CTTSDGPLYNEQFF,TGTACCACCAGCGACGGACCCTTATACAATGAGCAGTTCTTC
TRBD2,few,TRBJ2-1,TRBV12-3/TRBV12-4,CASSLGGIGPYNEQFF,TGTGCCAGCTCACTCGGGGGGATAGGCCCCTACAATGAGCAGTTCTTC
NA,once,TRBJ1-1,TRBV5-6,CASSFGQALRAFF,TGTGCCAGCAGCTTTGGCCAGGCCCTGCGTGCTTTCTTT
NA,many,TRBJ2-4,TRBV7-9,CASSGRRGADIQYF,TGTGCCAGCAGCGGACGCAGGGGAGCGGACATTCAGTACTTC
NA,many,TRBJ2-7,TRBV12-3/TRBV12-4,CASSWMESSYEQYF,TGTGCCAGCAGCTGGATGGAGTCCTCCTACGAGCAGTACTTC
NA,many,TRBJ1-1,TRBV12-3/TRBV12-4,CASGRFQNTEAFF,TGTGCCAGCGGGCGGTTCCAGAACACTGAAGCTTTCTTT
TRBD1,NA,TRBJ2-7,TRBV9,CASSVARDSSYEQYF,TGTGCCAGCAGCGTAGCCCGGGACAGTTCCTACGAGCAGTACTTC
NA,many,TRBJ2-7,TRBV7-2,CASSPIFHEQYF,TGTGCCAGCAGCCCTATATTTCACGAGCAGTACTTC
TRBD2,NA,TRBJ2-5,TRBV4-2,CASSQGAASGAHQETQYF,TGTGCCAGCAGCCAAGGGGCCGCTAGCGGGGCCCACCAAGAGACCCAGTACTTC
TRBD2,NA,TRBJ2-1,TRBV5-1,CASSLDLAGALGEQFF,TGCGCCAGCAGCTTGGATCTAGCGGGAGCCCTGGGTGAGCAGTTCTTC
NA,NA,TRBJ2-5,TRBV29-1,CSSRERPPEETQYF,TGCAGCTCTAGGGAAAGACCACCGGAAGAGACCCAGTACTTC
NA,many,TRBJ1-1,TRBV20-1,CSARAQLNTEAFF,TGCAGTGCTAGAGCCCAGTTGAACACTGAAGCTTTCTTT
NA,NA,TRBJ2-3,TRBV9,CASSVATTGADTQYF,TGTGCCAGCAGCGTAGCTACGACCGGGGCAGATACGCAGTATTTT
NA,few,TRBJ1-1,TRBV6-1,CASTARGWNTEAFF,TGTGCCAGCACCGCAAGGGGGTGGAACACTGAAGCTTTCTTT
NA,NA,TRBJ1-1,TRBV9,CASSSLIQGSEAFF,TGTGCCAGCAGCTCGTTAATACAGGGTTCTGAAGCTTTCTTT
TRBD1,NA,TRBJ1-1,TRBV5-1,CASSLVRGQGAKAFF,TGCGCCAGCAGCTTGGTCAGGGGACAGGGCGCGAAAGCTTTCTTT
NA,NA,TRBJ2-7,TRBV7-9,CASSFPMGEQYF,TGTGCCAGCAGCTTCCCAATGGGGGAGCAGTACTTC
NA,few,TRBJ2-4,TRBV4-1,CASSQERPRVGYGNIQYF,TGCGCCAGCAGCCAAGAACGCCCCAGGGTGGGGTATGGAAACATTCAGTACTTC
TRBD2,few,TRBJ2-3,TRBV9,CASSVWRGGSTDTQYF,TGTGCCAGCAGCGTTTGGCGGGGGGGTAGCACAGATACGCAGTATTTT
NA,few,TRBJ2-1,TRBV6-5,CASSHGTNEQFF,TGTGCCAGCAGCCACGGGACGAATGAGCAGTTCTTC
NA,NA,TRBJ2-3,TRBV12-3/TRBV12-4,CASSLDLLIDTQYF,TGTGCCAGCAGTCTGGACCTACTAATAGATACGCAGTATTTT
NA,few,TRBJ1-2,TRBV7-9,CATGSENYGYTF,TGTGCCACGGGCAGCGAGAACTATGGCTACACCTTC
TRBD1,few,TRBJ2-7,TRBV9,CASSVGAGGVYEQYF,TGTGCCAGCAGCGTAGGAGCAGGGGGCGTCTACGAGCAGTACTTC
NA,NA,TRBJ2-7,TRBV6-1,CASRLGDQAYEQYF,TGTGCCAGCAGGCTCGGGGACCAGGCCTACGAGCAGTACTTC
TRBD1,NA,TRBJ2-7,TRBV11-2,CASSYGQGLDEQYF,TGTGCCAGCAGCTATGGACAGGGACTGGACGAGCAGTACTTC
NA,NA,TRBJ2-6,TRBV20-1,CSARGPWGSGANVLTF,TGCAGTGCTAGAGGCCCCTGGGGCTCTGGGGCCAACGTCCTGACTTTC
NA,NA,TRBJ1-1,TRBV21-1,CASSRSNRGRGTEAFF,TGTGCCAGCAGCAGATCTAACAGGGGTAGGGGAACTGAAGCTTTCTTT
NA,few,TRBJ2-7,TRBV9,CASSVGETLRRQYF,TGTGCCAGCAGCGTAGGGGAGACCCTACGAAGGCAGTACTTC
NA,few,TRBJ1-2,TRBV12-3/TRBV12-4,CASSRDADYGYTF,TGTGCCAGCAGCCGAGACGCAGACTATGGCTACACCTTC
TRBD1,NA,TRBJ2-6,TRBV3-1,CASSLRDRGRFGANVLTF,TGTGCCAGCAGCCTCCGGGACAGGGGGCGATTTGGGGCCAACGTCCTGACTTTC
TRBD2,few,TRBJ2-5,TRBV12-3/TRBV12-4,CASRDRGLAEETQYF,TGTGCCAGCAGGGACCGAGGACTAGCAGAAGAGACCCAGTACTTC